These T cell receptor beta chains were read from a single sample in a study of blood T cell repertoires in COVID-19. Assay used: immunoSEQ multiplex PCR; TCRdb lists only in-frame clones, some missing. This sample carries a few hundred thousand clones, 88% of them seen once, and the ten largest clones take just under 7%. The sample taken for sequencing was peripheral blood. The receptors shown here come from a woman aged 25 to 39 who had recovered from COVID-19. Each CDR3 is given with its conserved first and last residue. The D gene is left open where the match is weak. Clone size appears in some rows only: once, few, many, or a class for an expanded clone.

.	few	TRBV2	TRBJ2-7	CASNRGGAWEQYF	TGTGCCAGCAATCGTGGGGGGGCCTGGGAGCAGTACTTC
.	.	TRBV29-1	TRBJ2-1	CSVEDSGGQDNEQFF	TGCAGCGTTGAAGATTCGGGGGGACAGGACAATGAGCAGTTCTTC
.	once	TRBV11-2	TRBJ1-2	CASSLDAGRGYTF	TGTGCCAGCAGCTTAGATGCAGGGAGGGGCTACACCTTC
.	.	TRBV4-1	TRBJ1-2	CASSLGQDLRGYTF	TGCGCCAGCAGCCTCGGACAAGATCTGCGGGGCTACACCTTC
.	.	TRBV6-2/TRBV6-3	TRBJ2-7	CASSYRPDTTYEQYF	TGTGCCAGCAGTTATAGGCCGGACACTACCTACGAGCAGTACTTC
TRBD1	.	TRBV5-1	TRBJ2-1	CASNPTGVNEQFF	TGCGCCAGCAACCCGACAGGGGTCAATGAGCAGTTCTTC
TRBD2	.	TRBV5-1	TRBJ2-1	CASSLDVGRLAGAEQFF	TGCGCCAGCAGCTTGGATGTCGGGAGACTAGCGGGTGCTGAGCAGTTCTTC
TRBD2	.	TRBV7-2	TRBJ2-1	CASSFSPGGSNEQFF	TGTGCCAGCAGCTTTAGCCCCGGGGGGAGCAATGAGCAGTTCTTC
.	.	TRBV5-6	TRBJ1-2	CASSSDSNYGYTF	TGTGCCAGCAGCTCTGACAGTAACTATGGCTACACCTTC
.	.	TRBV18	TRBJ1-4	CASSPGGGDVGKLFF	TGTGCCAGCTCACCGGGAGGAGGGGACGTTGGGAAACTGTTTTTT
.	.	TRBV11-3	TRBJ2-3	CASSLGHSTDTQYF	TGTGCCAGCAGCTTGGGACATAGTACAGATACGCAGTATTTT
.	.	TRBV4-2	TRBJ1-2	CASSQGQGRGGYTF	TGTGCCAGCAGCCAAGGGCAGGGGCGCGGGGGCTACACCTTC
.	.	TRBV6-6	TRBJ2-3	CASSTMNTQYF	TGTGCCAGCAGTACTATGAATACGCAGTATTTT
TRBD1	.	TRBV28	TRBJ1-5	CASSLSPGQGSNQPQHF	TGTGCCAGCAGTTTATCTCCCGGACAGGGTAGCAATCAGCCCCAGCATTTT
.	.	TRBV6-4	TRBJ2-3	CASSDGGGTDTQYF	TGTGCCAGCAGTGACGGCGGGGGCACAGATACGCAGTATTTT
.	.	TRBV27	TRBJ1-6	CASSFGQFSSYNSPLHF	TGTGCCAGCAGTTTCGGACAGTTTAGCTCCTATAATTCACCCCTCCACTTT
.	.	TRBV7-2	TRBJ2-7	CASSLDRTYEQYF	TGTGCCAGCAGCCTAGACAGGACGTACGAGCAGTACTTC
.	.	TRBV12-3/TRBV12-4	TRBJ2-7	CASSRLSYEQYF	TGTGCCAGCAGTCGTCTGTCCTACGAGCAGTACTTC
.	.	TRBV5-1	TRBJ2-2	CASSLSHANTGELFF	TGCGCCAGCAGCTTGAGCCACGCGAACACCGGGGAGCTGTTTTTT
.	.	TRBV4-3	TRBJ2-2	CASSPSSPPGELFF	TGCGCCAGCAGCCCGTCCAGTCCCCCCGGGGAGCTGTTTTTT
.	.	TRBV28	TRBJ1-5	CASSLPGGNQPQHF	TGTGCCAGCAGTTTGCCGGGTGGCAATCAGCCCCAGCATTTT
.	.	TRBV2	TRBJ2-7	CASSVAPVVSF	TGTGCCAGCAGTGTCGCCCCGGTGGTTTCGTTC
.	.	TRBV5-4	TRBJ1-5	CASSLGGGNQPQHF	TGTGCCAGCAGCTTAGGAGGGGGCAATCAGCCCCAGCATTTT
TRBD1	.	TRBV19	TRBJ1-5	CASSMDRGVVQPQHF	TGTGCCAGTAGTATGGACAGGGGGGTGGTTCAGCCCCAGCATTTT
.	once	TRBV28	TRBJ2-7	CASSFGGVNEQYF	TGTGCCAGCAGTTTCGGCGGGGTGAACGAGCAGTACTTC
.	.	TRBV7-8	TRBJ2-7	CASSFRDTPYEQYF	TGTGCCAGCAGCTTCCGGGACACCCCCTACGAGCAGTACTTC
TRBD2	.	TRBV2	TRBJ2-7	CASRLLLAGAYEQYF	TGTGCCAGCAGGCTACTACTAGCGGGGGCCTACGAGCAGTACTTC
.	.	TRBV28	TRBJ1-6	CASSSLNSPLHF	TGTGCCAGCAGTTCCCTCAATTCACCCCTCCACTTT